A selection of T cell receptor beta chains follows, all from one sample in a study of identical twins. TCRdb re-analysed the 5' RACE reads in MiXCR, keeping a single row per CDR3 protein. The data hold roughly 190,000 distinct CDR3 sequences, with 15% to 20% observed a single time. The sample was also reused in another study, on T cells expressing NK-cell markers.

Input material: CD8+ T cells sorted from blood. The receptors come from a young woman in good health. Both conserved end residues are part of each CDR3. Each record gives: V gene, J gene, D gene, clone size, CDR3 protein, CDR3 DNA. A D gene is named only where the DNA matches it firmly. Only some rows state a clone size, as once, few, many or a class for expanded clones.

>TRBV20-1|TRBJ2-1|TRBD2|few
CSAETSGSVYNEQFF
TGCAGTGCAGAGACTAGCGGGAGTGTCTACAATGAGCAGTTCTTC
>TRBV6-1|TRBJ2-2|TRBD1|NA
CASSEITGAGTGELFF
TGTGCCAGCAGTGAAATTACAGGGGCGGGCACCGGGGAGCTGTTTTTT
>TRBV13|TRBJ2-5|NA|many
CASSLGGQETQYF
TGTGCCAGCAGTTTGGGCGGACAAGAGACCCAGTACTTC
>TRBV24-1|TRBJ2-1|TRBD2|few
CATRSGSNEQFF
TGTGCCACCAGAAGCGGGAGTAATGAGCAGTTCTTC
>TRBV15|TRBJ2-1|TRBD2|few
CATSRAAGTRGNNEQFF
TGTGCCACCAGCAGGGCCGCCGGGACTAGGGGGAACAATGAGCAGTTCTTC
>TRBV29-1|TRBJ2-7|TRBD1|NA
CSVVWTGTYEQYF
TGCAGCGTTGTTTGGACAGGCACCTACGAGCAGTACTTC
>TRBV5-1|TRBJ1-6|TRBD1|few
CAPPGQGLFYNSPLHF
TGCGCCCCCCCGGGACAGGGACTTTTTTATAATTCACCCCTCCACTTT
>TRBV5-1|TRBJ2-1|TRBD2|few
CASSPGLAGDNEQFF
TGCGCCAGCAGCCCCGGACTAGCGGGGGACAATGAGCAGTTCTTC
>TRBV7-9|TRBJ2-3|NA|few
CASSSGEGGLRTDTQYF
TGTGCCAGCAGCTCCGGAGAAGGAGGGTTGCGGACAGATACGCAGTATTTT
>TRBV12-3/TRBV12-4|TRBJ1-2|NA|NA
CASSLTPPGYTF
TGTGCCAGCAGTTTAACCCCGCCTGGCTACACCTTC
>TRBV29-1|TRBJ2-3|TRBD1|NA
CSVAGQGAGGTDTQYF
TGCAGCGTTGCTGGACAGGGGGCGGGGGGCACAGATACGCAGTATTTT
>TRBV5-1|TRBJ2-1|TRBD2|NA
CASSFRGVTISPYNEQFF
TGCGCCAGCAGCTTCCGGGGGGTGACCATATCCCCTTACAATGAGCAGTTCTTC
>TRBV7-6|TRBJ2-7|NA|few
CASSLGTDEGAYEQYF
TGTGCCAGCAGCTTAGGGACGGACGAGGGTGCCTACGAGCAGTACTTC
>TRBV5-6|TRBJ2-3|NA|few
CASSYLTGSADTQYF
TGTGCCAGCAGCTACCTGACGGGTTCGGCAGATACGCAGTATTTT
>TRBV20-1|TRBJ2-4|NA|NA
CSASGWGQTTNIQYF
TGCAGTGCTAGTGGTTGGGGCCAAACTACGAACATTCAGTACTTC
>TRBV7-9|TRBJ2-1|NA|few
CASSPPRDEQFF
TGTGCCAGCAGCCCCCCAAGGGATGAGCAGTTCTTC
>TRBV12-3/TRBV12-4|TRBJ1-6|NA|NA
CASVGVFGNSPLHF
TGTGCCAGCGTAGGGGTATTCGGTAATTCACCCCTCCACTTT
>TRBV20-1|TRBJ2-1|NA|few
CSARFVNEQFF
TGCAGTGCGAGATTCGTCAATGAGCAGTTCTTC